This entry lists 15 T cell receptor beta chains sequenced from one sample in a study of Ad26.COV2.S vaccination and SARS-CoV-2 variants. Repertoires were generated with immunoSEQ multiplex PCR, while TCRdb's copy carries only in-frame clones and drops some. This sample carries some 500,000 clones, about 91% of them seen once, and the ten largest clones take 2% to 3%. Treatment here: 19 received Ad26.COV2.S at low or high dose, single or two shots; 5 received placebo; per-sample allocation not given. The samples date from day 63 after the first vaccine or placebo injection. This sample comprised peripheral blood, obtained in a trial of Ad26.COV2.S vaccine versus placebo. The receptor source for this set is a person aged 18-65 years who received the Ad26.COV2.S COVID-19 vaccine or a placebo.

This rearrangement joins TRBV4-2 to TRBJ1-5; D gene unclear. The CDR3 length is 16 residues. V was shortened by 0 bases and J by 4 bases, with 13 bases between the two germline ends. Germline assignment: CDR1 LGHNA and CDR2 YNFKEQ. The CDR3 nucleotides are TGTGCCAGCAGCCAAGATTCTGAGACCCTAAATCAGCCCCAGCATTTT. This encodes CASSQDSETLNQPQHF.

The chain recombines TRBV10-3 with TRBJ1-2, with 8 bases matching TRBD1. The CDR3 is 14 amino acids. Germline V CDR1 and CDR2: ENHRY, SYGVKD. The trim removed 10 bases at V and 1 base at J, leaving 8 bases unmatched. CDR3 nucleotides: TGTGCCACAGGGGGCCGGACAGATAACTATGGCTACACCTTC. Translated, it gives CATGGRTDNYGYTF.

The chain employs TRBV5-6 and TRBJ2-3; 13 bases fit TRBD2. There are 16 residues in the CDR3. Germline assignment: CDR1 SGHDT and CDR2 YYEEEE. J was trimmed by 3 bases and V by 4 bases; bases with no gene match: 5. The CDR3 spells CASSLRLAGGTDTQYF. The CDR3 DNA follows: TGTGCCAGCAGCCTGCGACTAGCGGGAGGTACAGATACGCAGTATTTT.

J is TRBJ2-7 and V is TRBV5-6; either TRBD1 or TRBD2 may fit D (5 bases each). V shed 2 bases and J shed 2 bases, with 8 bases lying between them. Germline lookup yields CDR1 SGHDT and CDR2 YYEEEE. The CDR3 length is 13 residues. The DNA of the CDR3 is TGTGCCAGCAGCTTCGGGGCGGCCTACGAGCAGTACTTC. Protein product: CASSFGAAYEQYF.

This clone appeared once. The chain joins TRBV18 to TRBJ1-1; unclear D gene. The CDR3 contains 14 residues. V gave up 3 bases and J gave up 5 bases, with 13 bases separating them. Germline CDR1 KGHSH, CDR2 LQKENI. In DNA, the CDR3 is TGTGCCAGCTCACCCTGGACGGAGGGAACTGAAGCTTTCTTT. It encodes CASSPWTEGTEAFF.

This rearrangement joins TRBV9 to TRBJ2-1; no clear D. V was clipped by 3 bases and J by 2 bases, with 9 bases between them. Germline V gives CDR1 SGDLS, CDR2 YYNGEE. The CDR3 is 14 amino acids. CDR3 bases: TGTGCCAGCAGCGCGGATAGCCCCTACAATGAGCAGTTCTTC. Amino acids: CASSADSPYNEQFF.

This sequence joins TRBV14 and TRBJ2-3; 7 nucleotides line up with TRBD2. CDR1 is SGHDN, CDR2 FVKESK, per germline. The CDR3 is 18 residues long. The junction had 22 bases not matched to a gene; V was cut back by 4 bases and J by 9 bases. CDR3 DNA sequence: TGTGCCAGCAGCCCCCGTAGACGGCCAAATATACTCGGGGGGACGCAGTATTTT. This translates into CASSPRRRPNILGGTQYF.

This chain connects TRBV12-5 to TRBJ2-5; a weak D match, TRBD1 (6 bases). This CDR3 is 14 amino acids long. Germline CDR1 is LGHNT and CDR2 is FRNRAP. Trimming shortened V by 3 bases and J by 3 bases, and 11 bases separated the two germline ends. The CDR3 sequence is CASGFTGMKETQYF. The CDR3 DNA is TGTGCTAGTGGTTTCACAGGGATGAAAGAGACCCAGTACTTC.

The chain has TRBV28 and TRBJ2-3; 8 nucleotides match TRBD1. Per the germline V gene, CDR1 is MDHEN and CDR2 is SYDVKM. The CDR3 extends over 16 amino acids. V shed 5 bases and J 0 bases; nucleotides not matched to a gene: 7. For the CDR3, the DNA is TGTGCCAGCAGTCCCCGGACAGGGAAAAGCACAGATACGCAGTATTTT. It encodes CASSPRTGKSTDTQYF.

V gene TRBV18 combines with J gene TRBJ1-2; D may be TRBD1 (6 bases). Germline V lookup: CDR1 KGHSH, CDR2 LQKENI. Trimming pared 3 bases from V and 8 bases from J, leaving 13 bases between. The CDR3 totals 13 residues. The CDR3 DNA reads TGTGCCAGCTCACCCGTGGACAGTGGGGGCTACACCTTC. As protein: CASSPVDSGGYTF.

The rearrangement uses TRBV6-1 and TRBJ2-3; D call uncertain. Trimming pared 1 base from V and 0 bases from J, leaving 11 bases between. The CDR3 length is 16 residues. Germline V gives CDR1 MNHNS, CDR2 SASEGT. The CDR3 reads CASSEVGLGSTDTQYF. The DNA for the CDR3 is TGTGCCAGCAGTGAAGTAGGGCTAGGAAGCACAGATACGCAGTATTTT.

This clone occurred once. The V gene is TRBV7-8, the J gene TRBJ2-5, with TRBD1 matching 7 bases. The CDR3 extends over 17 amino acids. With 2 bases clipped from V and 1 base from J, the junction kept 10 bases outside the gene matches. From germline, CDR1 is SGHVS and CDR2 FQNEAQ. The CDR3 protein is CASSLLLLRTGQETQYF. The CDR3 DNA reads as TGTGCCAGCAGCTTATTGTTGCTACGGACAGGCCAAGAGACCCAGTACTTC.

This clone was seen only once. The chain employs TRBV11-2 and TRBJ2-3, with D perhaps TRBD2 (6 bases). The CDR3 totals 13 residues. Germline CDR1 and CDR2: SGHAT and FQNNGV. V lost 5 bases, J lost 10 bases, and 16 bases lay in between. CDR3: CASSTGTLGAQYF. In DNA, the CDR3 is TGTGCCAGCAGCACTGGGACTCTCGGGGCGCAGTATTTT.

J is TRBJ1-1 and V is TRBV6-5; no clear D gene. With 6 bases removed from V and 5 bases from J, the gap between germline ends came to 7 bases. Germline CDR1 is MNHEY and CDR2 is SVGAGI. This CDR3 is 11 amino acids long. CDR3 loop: CASRRETEAFF. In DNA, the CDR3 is TGTGCCAGCAGAAGGGAAACTGAAGCTTTCTTT.

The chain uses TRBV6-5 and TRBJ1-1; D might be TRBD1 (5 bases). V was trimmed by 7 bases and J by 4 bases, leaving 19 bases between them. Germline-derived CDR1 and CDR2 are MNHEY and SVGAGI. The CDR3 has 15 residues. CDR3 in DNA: TGTGCCAGCACCCTACGAAGGCGGGGGGGCACTGAAGCTTTCTTT. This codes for CASTLRRRGGTEAFF.